This TCR beta chain was identified during a study of blood T cell repertoires in COVID-19. V was pared by 2 bases and J by 2 bases, with 12 bases between. The CDR3 has 15 residues. Germline assignment: CDR1 MNHEY and CDR2 SVGAGI. Data came from immunoSEQ multiplex PCR; TCRdb stores just in-frame clones and leaves some out. Seen here are 35,000 to 50,000 clones, more than 65% observed once, and the top ten hold less than 5%. This TCR came from a woman between 65 and 79 years old with acute or convalescent COVID-19. This chain connects TRBV6-5 to TRBJ2-5, with D tentatively TRBD1 (5 bases). The specimen was peripheral blood. CDR3 bases: TGTGCCAGCAGTTACAGGGCAGGGTGGCAAGAGACCCAGTACTTC. It yields the protein CASSYRAGWQETQYF.